Below, one T cell receptor beta chain is given with its context. Its cognate antigen has yet to be identified. Base qualities are not provided; no much larger clone lies one nucleotide away. The cohort consisted of 670 or so healthy bone marrow donors. At the time of sampling, all cohort members were nominally healthy, though unrecorded immune exposures were likely present. The donor was CMV seronegative and belonged to the group of roughly 330 seronegative cohort members. A peripheral blood sample was provided by each donor, and peripheral blood mononuclear cells were used for TCR beta sequencing. The Qiagen DNeasy Blood Extraction Kit was used to extract genomic DNA from the blood cell samples. This entry is derived from a study of cytomegalovirus exposure and HLA in healthy donors (dated by TCRdb to 2017 to 2019). Concerning the study at large: According to an earlier analysis of several hundred of the donors, about 170 million T cells yielded 117 million unique TCR beta sequences and around 300 Gb of sequence data. A later analysis re-examined previously published TCR beta repertoires from roughly 650 donors and added high-resolution HLA genotyping to investigate patterns of TCR occurrence. The study combined high-throughput TCR immunosequencing, statistical association of individual TCRs with disease status, and machine learning to predict cytomegalovirus infection status. Among about 370 genotyped donors of the cohort, an average of roughly 230,000 unique TCR beta nucleotide sequences was sequenced per donor, of which about 18% were non-productive. Because of strong linkage in the cohort, five DR-DQ haplotypes were treated as single units for association and clustering. Of the roughly 430 genotyped donors, approximately 80% fell in the genetic ancestry cluster associated with self-reported Caucasian donors. All discovery cohort repertoires had been generated on a single sequencing platform. Along with the approximately 650-subject first cohort, a separate validation cohort of more than 90 different subjects was used. Genome-wide SNP genotypes for about 55% of the roughly 670 donors were used in a later genetic analysis, which treated that subset as a discovery cohort. The study was designed to test whether signatures of past pathogen exposure could be identified by cataloging public T cell receptors. Typing coverage differed by locus: A, B, C, DRB1 and DQB1 were typed in roughly 620-630 donors, DQA1 in about 550, DPA1 in some 570, and DPB1 in approximately 450. In an earlier analysis of a few hundred of the donors, high-throughput TCR beta sequencing was used to judge whether each TCR beta V gene segment behaved as functional or pseudogenic. Rather than drawing on any new phenotypic data, the later analysis identified candidate immune exposures from TCR beta sequences and the way those sequences occurred across donors. HLA typing covered class I and class II loci at four-digit resolution. Donor age, sex, ethnicity and CMV serostatus were collected together with the repertoire data. Approximately 300 gigabases of sequencing data and 70 million to 100 million unique TCR sequences made up an early release that covered some 640 HLA-typed donors. The study profiled the T cell repertoires of about 640 subjects by immunosequencing and related them to cytomegalovirus serostatus.

Taken from cysteine to phenylalanine, the CDR3 has 17 residues. Of the read, only the CDR3 DNA is kept; its 51 bases are in frame from base 1. Clipping removes 0 bases from V and 1 base from J, with 4 as the unmatched junction base count. The germline V gene gives CDR1 as SGHVS and CDR2 as FNYEAQ. Libraries were built with the immunoSEQ multiplex PCR assay. A mixture of 60 forward primers for TCR Vbeta segments and 13 reverse primers for TCR Jbeta segments was used in the multiplex PCR. Amplification of the CDR3 region of rearranged TCR beta genes was performed with a multiplex PCR assay on genomic DNA. Amplified TCR beta libraries were sequenced as 87-base-pair reads on the Illumina HiSeq System. The authors' pipeline ran thus. In a later analysis, tens of millions of unique TCR beta chains were counted across the approximately 640 repertoires, and roughly 11 million of these chains were shared by at least two donors. Raw reads were error-corrected and collapsed into unique sequences with a nearest-neighbor algorithm that merged closely related sequences to remove PCR and sequencing errors. Alignment of CDR3 sequences to IMGT reference sequences was used to assign V, D and J gene segments. For a sequence to be retained, at least a six-nucleotide match to both a V gene segment and a J gene segment was required. Rearrangements were classified as productive when the CDR3 lacked stop codons and remained in frame with V and J, and all other rearrangements were classified as non-productive. CDR3 was defined according to IMGT convention as the region running from the second conserved V-encoded cysteine to the conserved J-encoded phenylalanine. The earlier analysis of some 540 of the donors excluded any sequence lacking an unambiguous match to a single V gene segment. An earlier analysis of 500 to 600 of the donors classified V segments as functional when productive rearrangements were above 56.7% and as segregating when the standard deviation between donors was above 5%. A statistical classification framework was built for diagnosing cytomegalovirus status from the catalog of TCR beta chain sequences. V and J gene assignment, in a later analysis, came from comparing TCR nucleotide sequences with IMGT/GENE-DB human TR gene sequences. In a later analysis, CDR3 sequences and most-parsimonious VDJ recombination scenarios were assigned using the TCRdist pipeline. A later analysis defined each TCR beta chain by its CDR3 amino acid sequence plus V-gene family, and excluded reads lacking a unique V-gene family. In a later analysis, 500 to 700 highly shared, low-generation-probability nucleotide sequences were removed to address suspected cross-contamination and a sequencing artifact. A later analysis calculated a clonal expansion index for each public chain from normalized within-repertoire ranks of inferred template counts. In a later analysis, generation probabilities were computed with a VDJ recombination model fitted to out-of-frame rearrangements, and the resulting probabilities were checked against IGoR. In a later analysis, hypergeometric tests were used to score TCR-TCR, TCR-HLA and TCR-CMV co-occurrence, with a repertoire-size bias correction applied to TCR pairs. In a later analysis, false discovery rates were estimated by permuting HLA or CMV assignments 20 times. In a later analysis, co-occurring TCRs were grouped using DBSCAN, with TCRdist sequence similarity added in when clustering inside HLA-allele-positive subsets. For co-occurrence clustering, repertoires with fewer than 30,000 or more than 120,000 public chains were excluded, along with roughly 5 repertoires with anomalous nucleotide sharing. Drawn from immuneACCESS, this table holds only the in-frame rearrangements with V and J called that TCRdb kept. Clones are partly lost; checked studies trace under half to an unresolved V gene and leave the rest unexplained. The D gene and trimming were derived from the DNA, and the V and J assignments and clone size from that table. The sample table contains 130,000 or so clones; only one count was recorded for 60% to 80% of them. The top ten clonotypes cover 1% to 1.5% of the sample.

Results and caveats for the whole study, not just this receptor: It was suggested by the authors that the approach could potentially be generalized to other disease states and immunological phenotypes. At a false discovery rate of 0.05, a later analysis linked around 15,000 TCR beta sequences to specific HLA alleles. According to a later analysis, TCR association rates differed among HLA loci, with DRB1 alleles showing the most associated TCRs and HLA-C alleles showing the fewest. While some public TCRs were present in many individuals, most TCR sequences turned up only very rarely across donors. The cohort was sequenced for TCR beta chains only, and without alpha or paired-chain data the features that could be detected were limited. In an earlier analysis of approximately 590 of the donors, most TCR beta V segments were observed in productive rearrangements about 87% or about 30% of the time, broadly matching IMGT annotations. Presence/absence analyses assumed roughly uniform sequencing depth across donors, an assumption that may not hold. For the cohort, immune exposure information was limited to CMV serostatus. Because HLA typing was unavailable for some donors at each locus, only the typed subset was used in association tests. Because the 87-base-pair reads could not distinguish some IMGT-functional V segments, including TRBV6-2 and TRBV6-3, those segments were excluded. In a later analysis, most CMV-associated TCR beta chains were found to appear HLA-restricted, with HLA associations seemingly driven largely by CMV exposure. A further reported finding was that TCR beta sequences accurately predicted the HLA-A and HLA-B alleles for most subjects in the first cohort. In vitro tests confirmed that a few of the cytomegalovirus-associated TCR beta chains recognize cytomegalovirus antigens. The study listed approximately 150 TCR beta chains as associated with cytomegalovirus. A cluster of highly shared sequence variants was judged likely to be a technical artifact of the sequencing pipeline. In a later analysis, several top co-occurrence clusters were reported to appear linked to parvovirus B19, influenza, CMV and Epstein-Barr virus. The classifier was reported to diagnose cytomegalovirus status with high specificity and sensitivity in both the original cohort and the validation cohort. According to a later genetic analysis, donors in an Asian-associated ancestry cluster had fewer N-insertions in productive TCRs than the approximately 700-donor mean. Approximately 16 rarely observed V segments, including chromosome 9 orphons, were excluded from the earlier analysis of several hundred of the donors because counts were too low. When HLA alleles, especially DR and DQ, strongly co-occurred, TCR associations were difficult to assign to individual alleles. Correlated functional status among segregating V segments might reflect linkage disequilibrium, but an unknown experimental factor could not be ruled out. In a later analysis, HLA-associated TCR beta chains were found to be more clonally expanded and to have lower generation probabilities than equally common non-associated chains. In a later genetic analysis, a missense DCLRE1C variant was associated with V-gene and J-gene trimming of TCR beta chains, and the association was replicated in an independent cohort.

Sequencing input: PBMCs. This clonotype was obtained from a man over 45 in good health and CMV-seronegative. Recombination joined TRBV7-6 with TRBJ2-2, with 8 middle bases fitting TRBD2. The CDR3 reads as follows: CASSLAATSGNTGELFF. In nucleotide form, the sequence is TGTGCCAGCAGCTTAGCGGCCACTAGCGGGAACACCGGGGAGCTGTTTTTT. With the portions outside the CDR3 filled from the reference TRBV7-6 and TRBJ2-2 genes, the complete variable region becomes GAGVSQSPRYKVTKRGQDVALRCDPISGHVSLYWYRQALGQGPEFLTYFNYEAQQDKSGLPNDRFSAERPEGSISTLTIQRTEQRDSAMYRCASSLAATSGNTGELFFGEGSRLTVL.